A selection of T cell receptor beta chains follows, all from one sample in a study of CD8 T cells in Susac syndrome. TCRdb called the immunoSEQ multiplex PCR reads again in MiXCR, with one record for every CDR3 protein. The table shows some 65,000 distinct CDR3 sequences, with approximately 94% occurring only once. The sequencing input was CD8+ T cells from PBMCs. These receptors were taken from a human donor with multiple sclerosis. CDR3s include the opening cysteine and the closing phenylalanine or tryptophan. Fields, in order: J gene, D gene, V gene, clone size, CDR3 protein, CDR3 DNA. A D gene is named only where the DNA matches it firmly. Clone size is given for some rows only: seen once, a few or many times, or a class if the clone is expanded.

J gene: TRBJ1-1
D gene: -
V gene: TRBV4-1
clone size: -
CDR3 protein: CASSQDEGNTEAFF
CDR3 DNA: TGCGCCAGCAGCCAAGATGAGGGAAACACTGAAGCTTTCTTT

J gene: TRBJ2-7
D gene: TRBD2
V gene: TRBV4-3
clone size: -
CDR3 protein: CASSQDQWTSGGAKDEQYF
CDR3 DNA: TGCGCCAGCAGCCAAGATCAGTGGACTAGCGGGGGGGCTAAGGACGAGCAGTACTTC

J gene: TRBJ2-1
D gene: -
V gene: TRBV7-9
clone size: -
CDR3 protein: CASNFQGEQFF
CDR3 DNA: TGTGCCAGCAACTTCCAAGGAGAGCAGTTCTTC

J gene: TRBJ2-7
D gene: -
V gene: TRBV4-1
clone size: -
CDR3 protein: CASSQDPSATYEQYF
CDR3 DNA: TGCGCCAGCAGCCAAGATCCCAGCGCCACCTACGAGCAGTACTTC

J gene: TRBJ2-5
D gene: -
V gene: TRBV24-1
clone size: once
CDR3 protein: CATSWRETQYF
CDR3 DNA: TGTGCCACCTCTTGGAGAGAGACCCAGTACTTC

J gene: TRBJ1-2
D gene: TRBD1
V gene: TRBV4-3
clone size: -
CDR3 protein: CASSQAPNRGIDGYTF
CDR3 DNA: TGCGCCAGCAGCCAAGCCCCCAACAGGGGAATCGACGGCTACACCTTC

J gene: TRBJ1-1
D gene: -
V gene: TRBV30
clone size: -
CDR3 protein: CATQPGPKGTEAFF
CDR3 DNA: TGTGCGACCCAGCCGGGACCCAAGGGCACTGAAGCTTTCTTT

J gene: TRBJ2-1
D gene: TRBD1
V gene: TRBV11-1
clone size: -
CDR3 protein: CASSSRGPNYNEQFF
CDR3 DNA: TGTGCCAGCAGCTCCAGGGGGCCCAACTACAATGAGCAGTTCTTC

J gene: TRBJ2-3
D gene: -
V gene: TRBV25-1
clone size: -
CDR3 protein: CASSEWRGADTQYF
CDR3 DNA: TGTGCCAGCAGTGAATGGAGGGGAGCAGATACGCAGTATTTT

J gene: TRBJ2-1
D gene: TRBD2
V gene: TRBV7-9
clone size: -
CDR3 protein: CASSLFSTSGSYNEQFF
CDR3 DNA: TGTGCCAGCAGCTTATTTTCAACTAGCGGGTCCTACAATGAGCAGTTCTTC

J gene: TRBJ1-4
D gene: -
V gene: TRBV4-3
clone size: -
CDR3 protein: CASSRYRTRGEKLFF
CDR3 DNA: TGCGCCAGCAGCCGCTACCGGACGAGGGGTGAAAAACTGTTTTTT

J gene: TRBJ2-7
D gene: -
V gene: TRBV6-6
clone size: -
CDR3 protein: CASSPRAGVPYEQYF
CDR3 DNA: TGTGCCAGCAGCCCTCGGGCAGGGGTCCCCTACGAGCAGTACTTC

J gene: TRBJ2-2
D gene: -
V gene: TRBV7-9
clone size: -
CDR3 protein: CASRLTGELFF
CDR3 DNA: TGTGCCAGCAGGTTGACCGGGGAGCTGTTTTTT

J gene: TRBJ1-2
D gene: TRBD1
V gene: TRBV12-3/TRBV12-4
clone size: -
CDR3 protein: CASREDRANYGYTF
CDR3 DNA: TGTGCCAGCAGGGAAGACAGGGCTAACTATGGCTACACCTTC

J gene: TRBJ2-7
D gene: -
V gene: TRBV9
clone size: -
CDR3 protein: CASSAGDTNYEQYF
CDR3 DNA: TGTGCCAGCAGCGCGGGGGACACAAATTACGAGCAGTACTTC

J gene: TRBJ2-7
D gene: TRBD1
V gene: TRBV20-1
clone size: -
CDR3 protein: CSAREPLSPTGEDEQYF
CDR3 DNA: TGCAGTGCTAGAGAACCCCTATCTCCGACAGGGGAGGACGAGCAGTACTTC

J gene: TRBJ2-3
D gene: -
V gene: TRBV19
clone size: -
CDR3 protein: CASSLRTDTQYF
CDR3 DNA: TGTGCCAGTAGTTTACGCACAGATACGCAGTATTTT

J gene: TRBJ2-7
D gene: -
V gene: TRBV25-1
clone size: -
CDR3 protein: CASSWGGGANYEQYF
CDR3 DNA: TGTGCCAGCAGTTGGGGGGGCGGGGCCAACTACGAGCAGTACTTC

J gene: TRBJ2-7
D gene: -
V gene: TRBV7-6
clone size: -
CDR3 protein: CASSLEFGGEQYF
CDR3 DNA: TGTGCCAGCAGCTTAGAATTTGGTGGCGAGCAGTACTTC

J gene: TRBJ2-3
D gene: TRBD2
V gene: TRBV7-9
clone size: -
CDR3 protein: CASSLGLAGSTDTQYF
CDR3 DNA: TGTGCCAGCAGCTTAGGACTAGCGGGCTCCACAGATACGCAGTATTTT

J gene: TRBJ1-2
D gene: -
V gene: TRBV7-3
clone size: -
CDR3 protein: CASSLSGGPNYGYTF
CDR3 DNA: TGTGCCAGCAGCTTATCCGGGGGCCCCAACTATGGCTACACCTTC

J gene: TRBJ2-5
D gene: -
V gene: TRBV27
clone size: -
CDR3 protein: CASGNSQETQYF
CDR3 DNA: TGTGCCAGCGGAAACAGCCAAGAGACCCAGTACTTC

J gene: TRBJ1-5
D gene: -
V gene: TRBV6-1
clone size: -
CDR3 protein: CASSDRYEQPQHF
CDR3 DNA: TGTGCCAGCAGTGACCGATACGAACAGCCCCAGCATTTT

J gene: TRBJ2-1
D gene: -
V gene: TRBV9
clone size: -
CDR3 protein: CASSAISSDPGEQFF
CDR3 DNA: TGTGCCAGCAGCGCAATATCATCGGACCCAGGCGAGCAGTTCTTC

J gene: TRBJ2-3
D gene: -
V gene: TRBV7-2
clone size: -
CDR3 protein: CASSSGVEDIGDTQYF
CDR3 DNA: TGTGCCAGCAGCTCAGGAGTCGAGGACATCGGGGATACGCAGTATTTT

J gene: TRBJ2-7
D gene: -
V gene: TRBV5-1
clone size: few
CDR3 protein: CASSPGGYEQYF
CDR3 DNA: TGTGCCAGCAGCCCCGGGGGCTACGAGCAGTACTTC

J gene: TRBJ1-4
D gene: -
V gene: TRBV20-1
clone size: -
CDR3 protein: CSARTDRGATNEKLFF
CDR3 DNA: TGCAGTGCTAGGACTGATAGGGGGGCAACTAATGAAAAACTGTTTTTT

J gene: TRBJ1-1
D gene: -
V gene: TRBV2
clone size: -
CDR3 protein: CASSEVKDSGAFF
CDR3 DNA: TGTGCCAGCAGTGAGGTCAAGGACTCGGGGGCTTTCTTT

J gene: TRBJ1-1
D gene: -
V gene: TRBV19
clone size: once
CDR3 protein: CASSISARTEAFF
CDR3 DNA: TGTGCCAGTAGTATTTCGGCTCGCACTGAAGCTTTCTTT

J gene: TRBJ2-1
D gene: -
V gene: TRBV12-3/TRBV12-4
clone size: -
CDR3 protein: CASSLYDEQFF
CDR3 DNA: TGTGCCAGCAGTTTGTACGACGAGCAGTTCTTC

J gene: TRBJ2-7
D gene: -
V gene: TRBV4-3
clone size: -
CDR3 protein: CASSQGTDSSYEQYF
CDR3 DNA: TGCGCCAGCAGCCAAGGGACAGATAGCTCCTACGAGCAGTACTTC

J gene: TRBJ2-1
D gene: -
V gene: TRBV6-1
clone size: -
CDR3 protein: CASTDVEGDQEQFF
CDR3 DNA: TGTGCCAGCACGGATGTAGAGGGGGATCAGGAGCAGTTCTTC

J gene: TRBJ2-3
D gene: TRBD1
V gene: TRBV6-2/TRBV6-3
clone size: once
CDR3 protein: CASSYEGATRSTDTQYF
CDR3 DNA: TGTGCCAGCAGTTACGAGGGGGCCACTAGATCCACAGATACGCAGTATTTT